The subject of this entry is one TCR beta chain. The data belong to a study of blood T cell repertoires in COVID-19. Background on the study: Collection of acute and convalescent COVID-19 samples took place in the United States, Italy and Spain. PBMCs, B-cell-depleted T cells, or T cells provided the cDNA or gDNA that made up the material.

How the authors handled the data: Using reference gene primer amplification, nucleated cell counts were estimated. Profiling relied on immunoSEQ multiplex PCR, and the TCRdb table lists in-frame clones only, not all of them. The DNA was the basis for D and trimming; V, J and clone size are from that table. The sample has some 130,000 clones, roughly three quarters seen once. The CDR3 is 13 residues long. The germline gives CDR1 GTSNPN, CDR2 SVGIG (reference sequence). V was trimmed by 8 bases and J by 4 bases, leaving 17 bases between them. What was sequenced was peripheral blood. This chain connects TRBV30 to TRBJ1-2; D gene unclear. The receptor's source is a woman in her sixties or seventies with acute or convalescent COVID-19. CDR3 residues: CARQKDARYGYTF. CDR3 in DNA: TGTGCCAGACAAAAAGACGCCCGCTATGGCTACACCTTC.